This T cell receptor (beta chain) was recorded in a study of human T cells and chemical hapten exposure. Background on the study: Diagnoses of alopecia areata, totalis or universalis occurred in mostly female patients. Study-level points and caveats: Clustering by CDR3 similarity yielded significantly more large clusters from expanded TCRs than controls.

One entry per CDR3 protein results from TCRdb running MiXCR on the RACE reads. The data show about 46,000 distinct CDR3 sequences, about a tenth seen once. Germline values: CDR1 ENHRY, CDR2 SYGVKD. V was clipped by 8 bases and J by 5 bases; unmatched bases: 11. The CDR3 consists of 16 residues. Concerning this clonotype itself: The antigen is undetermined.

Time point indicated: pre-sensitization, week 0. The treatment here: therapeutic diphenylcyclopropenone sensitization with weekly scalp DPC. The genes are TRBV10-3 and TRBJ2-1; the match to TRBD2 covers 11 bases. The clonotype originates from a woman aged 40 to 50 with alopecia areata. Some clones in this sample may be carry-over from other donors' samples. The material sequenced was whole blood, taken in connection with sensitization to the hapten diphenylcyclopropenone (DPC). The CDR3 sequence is CAIGTNSGGANNEQFF. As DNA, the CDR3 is TGTGCCATCGGTACAAATAGCGGGGGGGCCAACAATGAGCAGTTCTTC.